The T cell receptor (beta chain) under discussion was sequenced for a study of blood T cell repertoires in COVID-19 (dated by TCRdb to the early 2020s). At the level of the whole study: Samples covering the acute and convalescent phases of COVID-19 were provided by collaborators in the United States, Italy and Spain. Samples were obtained from the ongoing ImmuneRACE study (first 160 participants) and from about 1,300 subjects provided by 6 global collaborators. The prospective study material was composed of cDNA or gDNA derived from T cells, B-cell-depleted T cells, or PBMCs. Deeply sampled blood TCRbeta repertoires from subjects exposed to, actively infected with, or recovered from COVID-19 were included in the dataset. The repertoires were released in a freely available public database meant as a resource for research on the immune response to SARS-CoV-2. HLA class I and class II types, where available, came from metadata supplied by the sample provider rather than from assay-based typing. A de-identified subject ID, COVID-19 status, age in years and sex were almost always included in the sample metadata. General conclusions and limits of the study: How much clinical and demographic metadata was included differed by source and by participant, and the metadata was provided uncurated.

The immunoSEQ Assay, a bias-controlled multiplex PCR, was used to amplify TCRbeta CDR3 regions from genomic DNA. The study's processing was this. The number of nucleated cells in each sample was estimated from the amplification of reference gene primers within the assay. To quantify the absolute abundance of each unique TCRbeta CDR3 rearrangement, sequence reads were collapsed and filtered. Productive Simpson clonality was computed per sample as the square root of Simpson's diversity index over productive rearrangements. TCRdb carries this immuneACCESS record with in-frame sequences only. Its versions omit some clonotypes, under half of them owing to an unresolved V gene in the studies checked, with the rest unexplained. D and trimming were read from the DNA, whereas the V and J calls and clone size are those reported in that table. This sample holds just under 350,000 clones; around 80% were observed only once. Approximately 3% of the sample belongs to the ten largest clones.

Concerning this clone: Its specific antigen is unknown. No much larger clonotype is one base removed from it; base qualities were not supplied.

Collaborating institutions collected whole blood in K2EDTA tubes following their own protocols. For TCRbeta analysis, collaborator samples were shipped as frozen whole blood, as isolated PBMCs, or as DNA extracted from either sample type. The CDR3 spans 16 residues, from the cysteine through the phenylalanine. CDR3 DNA is the only sequence kept; it has 48 bases, read in frame from the first base. V is reduced by 6 bases and J by 1 base, leaving a spacing of 18 bases between them. As encoded in the germline V gene, CDR1 is SGHNT while CDR2 is YENEEA. The chain is made from TRBV11-3 and TRBJ1-2; the D gene remains uncertain. The sequence derives from a man aged 30 to 45 with active or convalescent COVID-19. Sequencing was carried out using peripheral blood. The sequenced DNA is TGTGCCAGCAGTTCAGAGGGTCGGAACGGTAACTATGGCTACACCTTC. Its translation reads: CASSSEGRNGNYGYTF. The variable domain in full, with residues beyond the CDR3 obtained from the reference TRBV11-3 and TRBJ1-2 genes, is EAGVVQSPRYKIIEKKQPVAFWCNPISGHNTLYWYLQNLGQGPELLIRYENEEAVDDSQLPKDRFSAERLKGVDSTLKIQPAELGDSAVYLCASSSEGRNGNYGYTFGSGTRLTVV.